The clone carrying this T cell receptor beta chain occurred a few times. Its antigen remains unknown. The V and J ends lost 4 bases and 0 bases, in that order; junction bases with no gene match: 8. Germline values: CDR1 SGHRS, CDR2 YFSETQ. CDR3 size: 16 residues. These data come from a study of T cells after yellow fever vaccination. Study results and limitations: There was a small share of clonotypes that showed up in both the CD4 and CD8 compartments. Post-booster samples contained most primary-vaccination clones (more than 95% CD4, about 87% CD8).

The authors made TCR cDNA by 5'RACE template switching, adding a universal primer site and UMIs. MiXCR, applied by TCRdb to the 5' RACE reads, yields one record per CDR3 protein. The sample yields about 320,000 distinct CDR3 sequences, around 4.3% seen once. This chain links TRBV5-1 with TRBJ2-7, with 9 bases that match TRBD2. Sequenced material: PBMCs, taken 15 days after the yellow fever booster vaccination. The TCR was taken from a man between 18 and 29 years old who received the YFV17D yellow fever vaccine. The CDR3 sequence is CASSVSGGRSSYEQYF. The CDR3 coding sequence is TGCGCCAGCAGCGTTAGCGGGGGCCGAAGCTCCTACGAGCAGTACTTC.